Shown below are 19 T cell receptor beta chains from a single sample sequenced in a study of T cells in localized non-small cell lung cancer. Assay used: immunoSEQ multiplex PCR; TCRdb lists only in-frame clones, some missing. The data show around 4,000 clones, about 26% seen once. The specimen was lung tumor tissue, collected before any cancer treatment. Receptors were obtained from a man aged 35-75 years with stage I lung adenocarcinoma.

This clone was seen a few times. This chain uses TRBV6-7 with TRBJ1-2, with a weak D call TRBD1 (5 bases). TRBV6-7 counts as an open reading frame of uncertain function. There are 16 residues in the CDR3. Between the trimmed V and J ends, which lost 0 bases and 4 bases, there was a span of 15 bases. CDR3 in amino acids: CASSYSLQGWSYGYTF. The DNA for the CDR3 is TGTGCCAGCAGTTACTCTCTCCAGGGCTGGAGCTATGGCTACACCTTC.

CDR3 sequence reads: CASSIQGSEETQYF. CDR3 DNA sequence: TGTGCCAGTAGTATCCAGGGATCGGAGGAGACCCAGTACTTC. This rearrangement joins TRBV19 to TRBJ2-5; tentative D call: TRBD1 (5 bases). This CDR3 region has 14 residues. CDR1 is LNHDA and CDR2 is SQIVND in the germline V gene (reference sequence). Trimming removed 3 bases from V and 5 bases from J, with 13 bases in between.

The sample holds a few counts of this clone. The chain links TRBV11-3 to TRBJ2-7, with D tentatively TRBD2 (6 bases). From germline, CDR1 is SGHNT and CDR2 YENEEA. The V and J ends lost 2 bases and 3 bases respectively, with 17 bases between them. The CDR3 contains 16 residues. The CDR3 sequence: CASSLSGGVTNYEQYF. The CDR3 DNA sequence: TGTGCCAGCAGCTTATCGGGCGGGGTAACCAACTACGAGCAGTACTTC.

This clone is medium-sized within its sample. The gene calls are TRBV9 and TRBJ2-2, with 9 bases matching TRBD1. This CDR3 contains 14 residues. The junction had 3 bases not matched to a gene; V was cut back by 6 bases and J by 3 bases. Germline V gene sequence: CDR1 SGDLS, CDR2 YYNGEE. Here the CDR3 DNA reads TGTGCCAGCATTGGGGACAGGGACACCGGGGAGCTGTTTTTT. This codes for CASIGDRDTGELFF.

There are a few counts of this clone. The V call is TRBV11-3, the J call TRBJ1-6; D perhaps matches TRBD1 (5 bases). This CDR3 spans 14 amino acids. CDR1 SGHNT and CDR2 YENEEA come from the germline V gene. V dropped 5 bases and J dropped 8 bases, with 13 bases sitting between them. The CDR3 region is CASSRLDSYSPLHF. Here the CDR3 DNA reads TGTGCCAGCAGCCGTCTCGACAGTTATTCACCCCTCCACTTT.

Within the sample, this clone is medium-sized. The genes are TRBV6-8 and TRBJ1-5; D remains ambiguous. V lost 10 bases, J lost 0 bases, and 19 bases lay in between. Germline V gives CDR1 MNHGY, CDR2 SAAAGT. CDR3 length equals 16 residues. The CDR3 loop reads CAISRGSTDSNQPQHF. The DNA for the CDR3 is TGTGCCATCAGCCGAGGAAGCACCGATAGCAATCAGCCCCAGCATTTT.

This clone was seen a few times. The rearrangement links TRBV11-3 to TRBJ2-1; TRBD2 matches 13 bases. The CDR3 loop spans 17 amino acids. Germline trimming cut 5 bases from V and 10 bases from J; bases unmatched to any gene: 14. The V gene's germline CDR1 is SGHNT and CDR2 YENEEA. CDR3 amino acids: CASSPPGLAGALLEQFF. The CDR3 DNA is TGTGCCAGCAGCCCACCCGGACTAGCGGGGGCCCTTTTGGAGCAGTTCTTC.

This clone was picked up a small number of times. The V and J genes are TRBV28 and TRBJ2-4; 7 nucleotides agree with TRBD1. With V trimmed by 10 bases and J by 3 bases, 9 bases remained unmatched. This CDR3 contains 14 residues. Germline V CDR1 and CDR2: MDHEN, SYDVKM. The DNA of the CDR3 is TGTGCCACCGGGACAGTGATATTCAAAAACATTCAGTACTTC. This sequence encodes CATGTVIFKNIQYF. Full variable domain (outside the CDR3, taken from reference TRBV28 and TRBJ2-4): DVKVTQSSRYLVKRTGEKVFLECVQDMDHENMFWYRQDPGLGLRLIYFSYDVKMKEKGDIPEGYSVSREKKERFSLILESASTNQTSMYLCATGTVIFKNIQYFGAGTRLSVL.

This clone was picked up a small number of times. The chain carries TRBV6-8 and TRBJ2-7; possible D gene TRBD1, 6 bases. The CDR3 covers 14 residues. The germline V gene encodes CDR1 MNHGY and CDR2 SAAAGT. V dropped 3 bases and J dropped 3 bases, with 12 bases sitting between them. The DNA for the CDR3 is TGTGCCAGCAGTTATTTGGGCAGGGGCTACGAGCAGTACTTC. Translating gives CASSYLGRGYEQYF.

The V call is TRBV18, the J call TRBJ1-5; TRBD1 matches 11 bases. After removal of 1 base from V and 7 bases from J, the junction contained 12 bases not matched to a gene. The CDR3 is 18 residues long. Germline V gene data show CDR1 as KGHSH and CDR2 as LQKENI. The CDR3 DNA reads as TGTGCCAGCTCACCACGGGATCCAGGACAGGGGGCTTGGCAGCCCCAGCATTTT. It codes for CASSPRDPGQGAWQPQHF.

This clone was found a few times. The V call is TRBV23-1, the J call TRBJ1-3; D unclear. TRBV23-1 counts as an open reading frame of uncertain function. The CDR3 is 15 residues long. The V and J ends lost 10 bases and 0 bases respectively, with 16 bases between them. This chain's CDR3 is CATKSHSFSGNTIYF. The CDR3 DNA reads as TGCGCCACCAAGTCCCATAGTTTCTCTGGAAACACCATATATTTT.

The chain combines TRBV6-8 with TRBJ1-1; D ambiguous. The CDR3 is made up of 13 amino acids. Germline loops: CDR1 MNHGY, CDR2 SAAAGT. V was pared by 4 bases and J by 0 bases, with 6 bases between. The DNA for the CDR3 is TGTGCCAGCAGTTGGAACCTGAACACTGAAGCTTTCTTT. Protein sequence: CASSWNLNTEAFF.

The chain combines TRBV23-1 with TRBJ1-3; TRBD1 aligns across 10 bases. TRBV23-1 is an open reading frame, and its role is uncertain. CDR3 length equals 16 residues. Trimming cost V 5 bases and J 2 bases; bases outside gene matches: 6. CDR3 DNA sequence: TGCGCCAGCAGTGTCCCGGGACAGGGGACTGGAAACACCATATATTTT. Amino acids: CASSVPGQGTGNTIYF.

This chain uses TRBV7-4 with TRBJ2-1, with a possible D match to TRBD1 (6 bases). Per germline, CDR1 SGHVT and CDR2 SQSDAQ. The V end lost 6 bases, the J end lost 0 bases, and 9 bases lay between the germline ends. There are 14 residues in the CDR3. DNA for the CDR3: TGTGCCAGCAGACAGGGCGGCTCCTACAATGAGCAGTTCTTC. It specifies CASRQGGSYNEQFF.

This clone came up a few times. V is TRBV6-8 and J is TRBJ2-3, with no clear D. Germline-derived CDR1 and CDR2 are MNHGY and SAAAGT. The V and J ends lost 10 bases and 0 bases respectively, with 17 bases between them. This CDR3 spans 15 amino acids. The CDR3 nucleotides read TGTGCCACCAAGGACGGCACTCTGAGCACAGATACGCAGTATTTT. Amino acid sequence: CATKDGTLSTDTQYF.

The rearrangement uses TRBV18 and TRBJ2-3; 9 nucleotides line up with TRBD2. The CDR3 is made up of 15 amino acids. With V trimmed by 5 bases and J by 4 bases, 7 bases remained unmatched. Germline CDR1 reads KGHSH; CDR2 reads LQKENI. In nucleotides, the CDR3 is TGTGCCAGCTCATCGCGGGAGGGGAGCGCAGATACGCAGTATTTT. It yields the protein CASSSREGSADTQYF.

V gene TRBV19 combines with J gene TRBJ2-3, with a possible D match to TRBD1 (5 bases). The CDR3 covers 13 residues. The germline CDR1 and CDR2 sequences are LNHDA and SQIVND (reference sequence). V shed 5 bases and J shed 4 bases, with 10 bases lying between them. The CDR3 region has the DNA TGTGCCAGTAGTGGGGCCGGTCCAGATACGCAGTATTTT. Translation gives CASSGAGPDTQYF.

The V gene is TRBV6-8, the J gene TRBJ2-5; tentative D call: TRBD2 (6 bases). There are 16 residues in the CDR3. Germline lookup yields CDR1 MNHGY and CDR2 SAAAGT. Trimming shortened V by 0 bases and J by 5 bases, and 16 bases separated the two germline ends. The CDR3 sequence: CASSYSVGSSGETQYF. The CDR3 nucleotides read TGTGCCAGCAGTTACTCCGTCGGGAGTTCCGGGGAGACCCAGTACTTC.

The chain combines TRBV19 with TRBJ1-5; D not resolved. Trimming shortened V by 8 bases and J by 0 bases, and 20 bases separated the two germline ends. The CDR3 is 17 residues long. Germline CDR1 and CDR2: LNHDA and SQIVND (reference sequence). The CDR3 DNA sequence: TGTGCCAGTGCCTCCCTACGGGAAATTAATAGCAATCAGCCCCAGCATTTT. This encodes CASASLREINSNQPQHF.